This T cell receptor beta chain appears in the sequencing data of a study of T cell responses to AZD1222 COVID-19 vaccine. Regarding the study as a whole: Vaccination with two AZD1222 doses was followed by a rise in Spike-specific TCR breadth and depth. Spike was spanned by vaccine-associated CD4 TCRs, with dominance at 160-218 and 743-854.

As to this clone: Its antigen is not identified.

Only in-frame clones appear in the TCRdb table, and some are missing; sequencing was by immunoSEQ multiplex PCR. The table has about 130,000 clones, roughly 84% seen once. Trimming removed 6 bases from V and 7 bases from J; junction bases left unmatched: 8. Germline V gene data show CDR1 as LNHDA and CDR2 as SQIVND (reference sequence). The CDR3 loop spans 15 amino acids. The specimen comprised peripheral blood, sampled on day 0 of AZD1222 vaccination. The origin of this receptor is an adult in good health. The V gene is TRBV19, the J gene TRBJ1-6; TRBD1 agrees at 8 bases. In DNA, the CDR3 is TGTGCCAGTAGGCCCGGACAGGGAGCGAATTCACCCCTCCACTTT. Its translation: CASRPGQGANSPLHF.